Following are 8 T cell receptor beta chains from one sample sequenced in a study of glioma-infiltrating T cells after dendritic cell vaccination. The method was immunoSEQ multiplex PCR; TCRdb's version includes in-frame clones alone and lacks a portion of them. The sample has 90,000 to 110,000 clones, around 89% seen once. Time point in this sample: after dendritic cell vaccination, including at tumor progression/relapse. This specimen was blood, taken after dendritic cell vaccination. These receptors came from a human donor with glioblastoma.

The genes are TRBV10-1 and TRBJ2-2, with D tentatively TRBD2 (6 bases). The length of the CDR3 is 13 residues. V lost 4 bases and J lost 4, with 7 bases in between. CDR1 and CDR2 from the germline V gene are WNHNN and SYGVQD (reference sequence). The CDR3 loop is CASSVTSTGELFF. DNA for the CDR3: TGCGCCAGCAGTGTGACTAGCACCGGGGAGCTGTTTTTT.

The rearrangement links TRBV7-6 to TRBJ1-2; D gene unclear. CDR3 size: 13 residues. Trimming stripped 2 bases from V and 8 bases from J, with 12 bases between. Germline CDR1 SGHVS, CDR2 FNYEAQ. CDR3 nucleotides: TGTGCCAGCAGCTTACCGTCGGGGTACGGCTACACCTTC. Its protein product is CASSLPSGYGYTF.

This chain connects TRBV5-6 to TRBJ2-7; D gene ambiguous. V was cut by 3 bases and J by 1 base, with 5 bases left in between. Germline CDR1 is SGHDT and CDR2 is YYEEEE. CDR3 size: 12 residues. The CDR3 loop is CASSSPSYEQYF. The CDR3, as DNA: TGTGCCAGCAGCTCCCCATCCTACGAGCAGTACTTC. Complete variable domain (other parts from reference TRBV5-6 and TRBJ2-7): DAGVTQSPTHLIKTRGQQVTLRCSPKSGHDTVSWYQQALGQGPQFIFQYYEEEERQRGNFPDRFSGHQFPNYSSELNVNALLLGDSALYLCASSSPSYEQYFGPGTRLTVT.

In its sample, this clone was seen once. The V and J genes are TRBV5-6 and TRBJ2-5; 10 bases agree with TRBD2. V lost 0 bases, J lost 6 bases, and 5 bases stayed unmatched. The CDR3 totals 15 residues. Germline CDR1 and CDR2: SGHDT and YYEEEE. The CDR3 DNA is TGTGCCAGCAGCTTGGTGACTAGCGGGTTTCAGACCCAGTACTTC. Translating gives CASSLVTSGFQTQYF. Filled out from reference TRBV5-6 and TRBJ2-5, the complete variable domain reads DAGVTQSPTHLIKTRGQQVTLRCSPKSGHDTVSWYQQALGQGPQFIFQYYEEEERQRGNFPDRFSGHQFPNYSSELNVNALLLGDSALYLCASSLVTSGFQTQYFGPGTRLLVL.

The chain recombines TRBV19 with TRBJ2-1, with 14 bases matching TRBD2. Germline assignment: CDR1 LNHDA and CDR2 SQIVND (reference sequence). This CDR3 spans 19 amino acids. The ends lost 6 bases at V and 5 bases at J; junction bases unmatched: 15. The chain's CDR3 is CASRGGLAGALAPNNEQFF. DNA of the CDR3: TGTGCCAGTAGGGGGGGACTAGCGGGGGCTTTGGCCCCGAACAATGAGCAGTTCTTC.

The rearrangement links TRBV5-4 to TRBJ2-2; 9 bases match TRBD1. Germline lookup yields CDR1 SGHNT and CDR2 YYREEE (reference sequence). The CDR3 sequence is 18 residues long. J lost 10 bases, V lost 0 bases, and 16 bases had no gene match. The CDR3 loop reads CASSLGGRDRVNLEELFF. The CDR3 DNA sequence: TGTGCCAGCAGCTTGGGGGGCCGGGACAGGGTTAATTTGGAGGAGCTGTTTTTT.

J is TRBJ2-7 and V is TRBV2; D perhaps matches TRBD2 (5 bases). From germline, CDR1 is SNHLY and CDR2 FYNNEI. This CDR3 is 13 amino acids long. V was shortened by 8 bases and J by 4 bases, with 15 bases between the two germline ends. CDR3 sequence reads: CASHRARGYEQYF. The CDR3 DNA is TGTGCCAGCCACCGGGCTAGAGGGTACGAGCAGTACTTC.

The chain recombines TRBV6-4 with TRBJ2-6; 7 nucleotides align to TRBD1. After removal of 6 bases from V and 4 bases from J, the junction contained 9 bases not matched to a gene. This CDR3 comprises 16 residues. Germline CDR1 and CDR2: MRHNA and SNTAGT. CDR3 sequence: CASSGTDPAGANVLTF. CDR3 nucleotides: TGTGCCAGCAGCGGGACAGATCCCGCCGGGGCCAACGTCCTGACTTTC.